This T cell receptor (beta chain) was obtained from a study of cytomegalovirus exposure and HLA in healthy donors (dated by TCRdb to the late 2010s). As for the study more broadly: The 650 to 750 repertoires of the first cohort and the roughly 120 validation repertoires were produced on the same platform, according to a later analysis. In addition to the first cohort of 666 subjects, a separate validation cohort of over 90 different subjects was used. The study was designed to test whether signatures of past pathogen exposure could be identified by cataloging public T cell receptors. To predict cytomegalovirus infection status, the study combined high-throughput TCR immunosequencing, statistical association of individual TCRs with disease status, and machine learning.

The full study reports these points: It was suggested by the authors that the approach could potentially be generalized to other disease states and immunological phenotypes. A later analysis found that TCRs clustered in the first cohort also tended to co-occur in the 120 or so validation repertoires, with approximately 95% of cluster scores above 0. The validation cohort had no HLA typing available for a later analysis, so co-occurrence within that cohort was assessed over all 120 or so repertoires. The classifier was reported to diagnose cytomegalovirus status with high specificity and sensitivity in both the original cohort and the validation cohort. Most TCR sequences were observed very rarely across donors, whereas some public TCRs were present in many individuals. A few of the identified cytomegalovirus-associated TCR beta chains were confirmed in vitro to be specific for cytomegalovirus antigens. The study gave a list of 150 to 200 TCR beta chains associated with cytomegalovirus.

The library was generated by the immunoSEQ multiplex PCR assay. The original pipeline was this. A statistical classification framework was developed to diagnose cytomegalovirus status using the catalog of TCR beta chain sequences. TCRdb retrieved this table from immuneACCESS and kept in-frame rearrangements only. Not all clones are present; in checked studies, unresolved V genes account for under half, and no reason is known for the remainder. D and trimming come from the DNA, and the V and J calls and clone size come from that table. The sample data list 230,000 or so clones, and about 90% of these were observed just once. The ten biggest clones cover around 3% of the sample. In the case of this clone: Its antigen has not been determined. Within one base of it there is no much larger clone, and no base qualities were kept.

Donors formed part of the validation cohort, which comprised fewer than 150 subjects and was distinct from the first cohort of fewer than 750 subjects. Including cysteine and phenylalanine, the CDR3 has 11 amino acids. The only DNA kept is the CDR3, 33 bases in frame from the first base. The junction shows trimming of 5 bases on V and 1 base on J, plus 3 bases between the germline ends. The germline V gene sets CDR1 to MNHNS and CDR2 to SASEGT. The chain is assembled from TRBV6-1 and TRBJ2-7, with the D gene call left open. The receptor's source is a woman under 30 in good health and CMV-seronegative. Sequencing was performed on PBMCs. The nucleotide sequence reads as follows: TGTGCCAGCAGTCCTTCCTACGAGCAGTACTTC. Its protein reads: CASSPSYEQYF.